A single TCR beta chain is shown here with its context. The method was immunoSEQ multiplex PCR; TCRdb's version includes in-frame clones alone and lacks a portion of them. The sample carries nearly 1,000,000 clones, 70% to 85% recorded once. Germline CDR1 reads SGHTA; CDR2 reads FQGNSA. This CDR3 has 15 residues. The ends lost 6 bases at V and 2 bases at J; junction bases unmatched: 5. This entry is derived from a study of shared clonotypes between healthy human individuals. The chain uses TRBV7-2 and TRBJ2-7, with 12 bases identical to TRBD2. Sequenced input: memory CD4+ T cells sorted from blood. Indicated subset: CD45RA-negative fraction. The source is a young man in good health. As DNA, the CDR3 is TGTGCCAGCAGACCGAGACTAGCGGGAGCCTACGAGCAGTACTTC. It is translated as CASRPRLAGAYEQYF.